This entry concerns a single T cell receptor (beta chain). Its antigen specificity is not known. There are no base qualities to consult, and no much larger clone falls within one base. This sample was taken from a study of blood T cell repertoires in COVID-19 (TCRdb year 2020). With respect to the entire study: Collaborator samples came from the United States, Italy and Spain and covered acute and convalescent phases of COVID-19. The material from the prospective study consisted of cDNA or gDNA derived from T cells, B-cell-depleted T cells, or PBMCs. Where available, HLA class I and class II types were obtained from metadata supplied by the sample provider rather than from assay-based typing. The samples were drawn from two sources: the first 160 participants of the ongoing ImmuneRACE study, and 1,254 subjects contributed by 6 global collaborators. The repertoires were released in a freely available public database meant as a resource for research on the immune response to SARS-CoV-2. Nearly every sample came with metadata listing a de-identified subject ID, COVID-19 status, age in years and sex. Deeply sampled blood TCRbeta repertoires from subjects exposed to, actively infected with, or recovered from COVID-19 were included in the dataset.

Study-level results and caveats: How much clinical and demographic metadata was included differed by source and by participant, and the metadata was provided uncurated.

Each collaborating institution followed its own protocols to collect whole blood in K2EDTA tubes. Collaborator samples were shipped for TCRbeta analysis as frozen whole blood, isolated PBMCs, or DNA extracted from either sample type. Germline trimming amounts to 5 bases on V and 4 bases on J, with 4 as the count of junction bases outside the gene matches. CDR1 and CDR2 (LNHDA, SQIVND) derive from the germline V gene (reference sequence). The CDR3 goes from the cysteine to the phenylalanine over 14 residues. The read is trimmed to its CDR3 DNA, 42 bases read in frame from base 1. TCRbeta CDR3 regions were amplified from genomic DNA using the immunoSEQ Assay, a bias-controlled multiplex PCR. The study's own analysis went as follows. Within the assay, amplification of reference gene primers was used to estimate how many nucleated cells each sample contained. Sequence reads were collapsed and filtered to measure the absolute abundance of every unique TCRbeta CDR3 rearrangement. For each sample, productive Simpson clonality was calculated as the square root of Simpson's diversity index across productive rearrangements. TCRdb retrieved this table from immuneACCESS and kept in-frame rearrangements only. Not all clones are present; in checked studies, unresolved V genes account for under half, and no reason is known for the remainder. That table furnishes V, J and clone size, whereas the DNA furnished D and trimming. The sample records 70,000 or so clones, around 89% of which are singletons. The ten largest clones add up to about 1.3% of the sample.

The rearranged segments are TRBV19 and TRBJ1-5; 8 of the junction bases match TRBD1. The receptor's source is a human donor in a cohort sampled during active COVID-19. The sample taken for sequencing was peripheral blood. In nucleotide form, the sequence is TGTGCCAGTAGTGCACAGGGGGAAAATCAGCCCCAGCATTTT. It codes for CASSAQGENQPQHF.